These 17 T cell receptor beta chains were sequenced from one sample in a study of technical replicates of blood from a handful of donors. Assay used: immunoSEQ multiplex PCR; TCRdb lists only in-frame clones, some missing. The profile covers around 100,000 clones, with roughly 96% appearing a single time and around 0.35% taken by the ten largest. The sample comprised T cells isolated from PBMCs. Receptors were obtained from a human donor in good health.

V is TRBV9 and J is TRBJ2-3; 7 bases agree with TRBD2. J lost 2 bases, V lost 0 bases, and 3 bases had no gene match. In germline, CDR1 is SGDLS, CDR2 YYNGEE. This CDR3 contains 15 residues. CDR3 in amino acids: CASSVAAGLTDTQYF. Written as DNA, the CDR3 is TGTGCCAGCAGCGTAGCAGCGGGGCTCACAGATACGCAGTATTTT.

The rearrangement uses TRBV10-3 and TRBJ2-1; 9 bases line up with TRBD2. Per germline, CDR1 ENHRY and CDR2 SYGVKD. The CDR3 is made up of 14 amino acids. The junction had 3 bases not matched to a gene; V was cut back by 2 bases and J by 7 bases. CDR3 sequence reads: CAISEEREDNEQFF. The DNA of the CDR3 is TGTGCCATCAGTGAGGAGCGGGAGGATAATGAGCAGTTCTTC.

The rearrangement joins TRBV7-9 to TRBJ2-7; D perhaps matches TRBD2 (6 bases). Between the trimmed V and J ends, which lost 5 bases and 4 bases, there was a span of 15 bases. Looked up from germline, CDR1 is SEHNR and CDR2 is FQNEAQ (reference sequence). CDR3 length: 14 amino acids. CDR3 in DNA: TGTGCCAGCAGCGGAATCGGGACTTCTTACGAGCAGTACTTC. The encoded protein is CASSGIGTSYEQYF.

This chain joins TRBV10-1 and TRBJ2-3; D perhaps matches TRBD2 (5 bases). The CDR3 runs to 12 residues. The ends were cut back, 10 bases at V and 5 bases at J, with 13 bases in the middle. Per germline, CDR1 WNHNN and CDR2 SYGVQD (reference sequence). The CDR3 region is CANKDSQDTQYF. CDR3 in DNA: TGCGCCAACAAGGACTCCCAAGATACGCAGTATTTT.

The V gene is TRBV30, the J gene TRBJ2-3; a weak D match, TRBD2 (5 bases). The germline V and J ends were trimmed by 0 bases and 5 bases, with 18 bases remaining between them. Germline CDR1 and CDR2: GTSNPN and SVGIG (reference sequence). The CDR3 runs to 16 residues. CDR3 residues: CAWSVQLFTGIDTQYF. In DNA, the CDR3 is TGTGCCTGGAGTGTACAGTTGTTTACGGGGATAGATACGCAGTATTTT.

The chain uses TRBV6-1 and TRBJ2-7; 10 nucleotides align to TRBD1. CDR1 and CDR2 from the germline V gene are MNHNS and SASEGT. The CDR3 runs to 13 residues. The V and J ends lost 10 bases and 5 bases, in that order; junction bases with no gene match: 8. DNA for the CDR3: TGTGCCATTAGGGGACAGGGGCTCAACGAGCAGTACTTC. Translating gives CAIRGQGLNEQYF.

The chain joins TRBV9 to TRBJ2-3, with TRBD1 as a possible D gene (6 bases). The CDR3 is 16 residues long. Trimming cost V 2 bases and J 0 bases, with 13 bases left between them. The germline V gene encodes CDR1 SGDLS and CDR2 YYNGEE. CDR3 nucleotides: TGTGCCAGCAGCGTGGGACACCCTTCTAGCACAGATACGCAGTATTTT. Translating gives CASSVGHPSSTDTQYF. Complete variable domain (other parts from reference TRBV9 and TRBJ2-3): DSGVTQTPKHLITATGQRVTLRCSPRSGDLSVYWYQQSLDQGLQFLIQYYNGEERAKGNILERFSAQQFPDLHSELNLSSLELGDSALYFCASSVGHPSSTDTQYFGPGTRLTVL.

The CDR3 region has the DNA TGTGCCAGCAGCCCCGCGTCAGGGGTTCCGTTCTTC. This encodes CASSPASGVPFF. The chain combines TRBV7-2 with TRBJ2-1, with D possibly TRBD1 on 6 matching bases. Germline V gene sequence: CDR1 SGHTA, CDR2 FQGNSA. V lost 5 bases and J 15 bases, leaving 17 bases between the germline ends. The CDR3 length is 12 residues. The whole variable domain, remainder taken from reference TRBV7-2 and TRBJ2-1, is GAGVSQSPSNKVTEKGKDVELRCDPISGHTALYWYRQSLGQGLEFLIYFQGNSAPDKSGLPSDRFSAERTGGSVSTLTIQRTQQEDSAVYLCASSPASGVPFFGPGTRLTVL.

This chain uses TRBV6-1 with TRBJ2-7; TRBD1 is a possible D gene (5 bases). The CDR3 spans 12 residues. Germline V gives CDR1 MNHNS, CDR2 SASEGT. Trimming shortened V by 4 bases and J by 3 bases, and 7 bases separated the two germline ends. CDR3 in DNA: TGTGCCAGCAGTGTGACAGTCTACGAGCAGTACTTC. Amino acids: CASSVTVYEQYF.

The genes are TRBV6-1 and TRBJ2-1, with 11 bases identical to TRBD2. The CDR3 is 18 residues long. The V and J ends lost 5 bases and 7 bases, in that order; junction bases with no gene match: 16. The germline V gene encodes CDR1 MNHNS and CDR2 SASEGT. The CDR3 sequence: CASSKGGVSGRAENEQFF. The CDR3 DNA sequence: TGTGCCAGCAGTAAAGGTGGGGTTAGCGGGAGGGCCGAGAATGAGCAGTTCTTC.

V gene TRBV7-2 combines with J gene TRBJ1-1; D call uncertain. With 4 bases removed from V and 12 bases from J, the gap between germline ends came to 12 bases. Germline values: CDR1 SGHTA, CDR2 FQGNSA. This CDR3 has 11 residues. CDR3: CASSSPVLPFF. CDR3 bases: TGTGCCAGCAGCTCCCCCGTACTCCCTTTCTTT.

The gene calls are TRBV10-3 and TRBJ2-1; possible D gene TRBD2, 6 bases. The V gene lost 6 bases and the J gene lost 1 base, with 13 bases spanning the gap. Germline loops: CDR1 ENHRY, CDR2 SYGVKD. This CDR3 has 15 residues. In DNA, the CDR3 is TGTGCCATCAGCGACACCGGAGGGTCCTACAATGAGCAGTTCTTC. It specifies CAISDTGGSYNEQFF.

V usage is TRBV27 and J usage is TRBJ2-1; 13 bases agree with TRBD2. V trimming: 1 base; J trimming: 4 bases; junction bases outside the gene matches: 1. CDR1 MNHEY and CDR2 SMNVEV come from the germline V gene (reference sequence). The CDR3 has 16 amino acids. The DNA for the CDR3 is TGTGCCAGCAGTTTATTACTAGCGGGAGGGTACAATGAGCAGTTCTTC. This translates into CASSLLLAGGYNEQFF.

The chain couples TRBV6-4 to TRBJ2-2; 7 bases are shared with TRBD1. V lost 4 bases and J lost 7; bases outside the gene matches: 12. The length of the CDR3 is 16 residues. CDR1 and CDR2 from the germline V gene are MRHNA and SNTAGT. The CDR3 nucleotides are TGTGCCAGCAGTGCTCAGACAGGGTGGCTAATCGGGGAGCTGTTTTTT. Translating it yields CASSAQTGWLIGELFF.

This chain uses TRBV2 with TRBJ1-1; D is uncertain. The CDR3 loop spans 10 amino acids. Germline values: CDR1 SNHLY, CDR2 FYNNEI. The V gene lost 4 bases and the J gene lost 7 bases, with 4 bases spanning the gap. The CDR3 DNA is TGTGCCAGCAGTGGAGGTGAAGCTTTCTTT. Residues: CASSGGEAFF.

The chain is built from TRBV6-5 and TRBJ1-5, with D possibly matching TRBD1 (6 bases). The V end lost 5 bases, the J end lost 0 bases, and 8 bases lay between the germline ends. The CDR3 is made up of 14 amino acids. The germline V gene encodes CDR1 MNHEY and CDR2 SVGAGI. CDR3: CASSPQGSNQPQHF. For the CDR3, the DNA is TGTGCCAGCAGTCCACAGGGTAGCAATCAGCCCCAGCATTTT.

The chain has TRBV7-2 and TRBJ2-2; 7 bases match TRBD2. The CDR3 is 15 amino acids. Germline lookup yields CDR1 SGHTA and CDR2 FQGNSA. The trim removed 2 bases at V and 4 bases at J, leaving 4 bases unmatched. The CDR3 loop reads CASSLNSGPTGELFF. Here the CDR3 DNA reads TGTGCCAGCAGCTTAAATAGCGGGCCCACCGGGGAGCTGTTTTTT.